This entry lists 17 T cell receptor beta chains sequenced from one sample in a study of vaccination and CD4 T cells after COVID-19. Cultured CD4+ T cell DNA underwent sequencing with the Oncomine TCR Beta short-read assay. A single record per CDR3 protein comes from TCRdb applying MiXCR to the PCR reads. The table includes some 11,000 distinct CDR3 sequences, about 48% detected once. Treatment given: roughly 11-day PBMC culture with coronavirus spike peptide pools or control peptides (ViraFEST assay). Antigens for these TCRs are unknown. What was sequenced was CD4+ T cells from blood, cultured in vitro. These receptors came from a human donor who had recovered from COVID-19.

Only a few counts were recorded for this clonotype. The J gene is TRBJ1-1, the V gene TRBV20-1; 12 nucleotides agree with TRBD1. The CDR3 extends over 16 amino acids. With V trimmed by 1 base and J by 0 bases, 3 bases remained unmatched. Germline loops: CDR1 DFQATT, CDR2 SNEGSKA (reference sequence). The CDR3 coding sequence is TGCAGTGCTAGAGGGGGGACAGGGGGCTTGAACACTGAAGCTTTCTTT. This encodes CSARGGTGGLNTEAFF.

The chain links TRBV28 to TRBJ1-6; no clear D. There are 12 residues in the CDR3. Germline lookup yields CDR1 MDHEN and CDR2 SYDVKM. The V end was cut by 6 bases, the J end by 5 bases, with 5 bases between. The CDR3 sequence: CASSLNNSPLHF. CDR3 bases: TGTGCCAGCAGCCTTAATAATTCACCCCTCCACTTT.

The chain employs TRBV20-1 and TRBJ1-1; D call uncertain. The V and J ends lost 0 bases and 1 base respectively, with 9 bases between them. Germline V gene lookup returns CDR1 DFQATT and CDR2 SNEGSKA (reference sequence). This CDR3 has 14 amino acids. The CDR3 region has the DNA TGCAGTGCTAGAGAGGGGATGCCGAACACTGAAGCTTTCTTT. Encoded protein: CSAREGMPNTEAFF.

The chain employs TRBV20-1 and TRBJ1-1; 8 bases are a match to TRBD1. Unmatched junction bases numbered 8, after V lost 6 bases and J lost 5 bases. CDR1 is DFQATT and CDR2 is SNEGSKA in the germline V gene (reference sequence). The length of the CDR3 is 13 residues. The CDR3 loop reads CSANRGRETEAFF. CDR3 nucleotide sequence: TGCAGTGCCAACAGGGGGAGGGAGACTGAAGCTTTCTTT.

This clonotype was observed a handful of times. This chain joins TRBV15 and TRBJ1-2, with D possibly matching TRBD1 (6 bases). The CDR3 sequence is 15 residues long. CDR1 is LNHNV and CDR2 is YYDKDF in the germline V gene (reference sequence). The germline V and J ends were trimmed by 4 bases and 4 bases, with 16 bases remaining between them. The DNA for the CDR3 is TGTGCCACCAGCACGGGGGGGGGGGACACCTATGGCTACACCTTC. Its protein is CATSTGGGDTYGYTF.

This clonotype has a single count. The chain combines TRBV7-2 with TRBJ2-1; 11 positions match TRBD2. This CDR3 spans 20 amino acids. J lost 0 bases, V lost 2 bases, and 12 bases had no gene match. Germline CDR1 is SGHTA and CDR2 is FQGNSA. The CDR3 spells CASSLSRFLAGGHSYNEQFF. The CDR3 region has the DNA TGTGCCAGCAGCTTAAGCCGTTTTTTAGCGGGAGGGCACTCCTACAATGAGCAGTTCTTC.

This clonotype was counted a few times. J is TRBJ2-7 and V is TRBV27; no definite D call. The CDR3 is 14 amino acids. The germline CDR1 and CDR2 sequences are MNHEY and SMNVEV (reference sequence). V lost 6 bases and J 6 bases, leaving 18 bases between the germline ends. DNA for the CDR3: TGTGCCAGCAGCCCGAGCAATTATGCTTCCGAGCAGTACTTC. Its protein is CASSPSNYASEQYF.

The chain recombines TRBV7-8 with TRBJ1-5, with no clear D. The germline V and J ends were trimmed by 2 bases and 1 base, with 9 bases remaining between them. The length of the CDR3 is 15 residues. From germline, CDR1 is SGHVS and CDR2 FQNEAQ. The CDR3 region is CASSLSTGSNQPQHF. CDR3 sequence (DNA): TGTGCCAGCAGCTTATCCACGGGGAGCAATCAGCCCCAGCATTTT.

The chain combines TRBV19 with TRBJ1-2, with a weak D call TRBD1 (5 bases). The CDR3 has 13 residues. CDR1 and CDR2 (germline): LNHDA, SQIVND (reference sequence). V was pared by 6 bases and J by 8 bases, with 16 bases between. Here the CDR3 DNA reads TGTGCCAGTAGCACCCAGGCGGGGACGGGCTACACCTTC. Translating gives CASSTQAGTGYTF.

The chain recombines TRBV20-1 with TRBJ2-7, with a tentative D call TRBD1 (7 bases). Germline CDR1 reads DFQATT; CDR2 reads SNEGSKA (reference sequence). The CDR3 is 16 residues long. V was pared by 3 bases and J by 2 bases, with 20 bases between. The CDR3 sequence is CSARGGQPDPTYEQYF. The CDR3 region has the DNA TGCAGTGCTAGGGGGGGACAGCCAGATCCAACCTACGAGCAGTACTTC.

The chain carries TRBV2 and TRBJ2-3; D might be TRBD1 or TRBD2, each matching 6 bases. There are 13 residues in the CDR3. CDR1 and CDR2 (germline): SNHLY, FYNNEI. The V end was cut by 8 bases, the J end by 2 bases, with 11 bases between. Here the CDR3 DNA reads TGTGCCAGCGGGGGGCGTTACACAGATACGCAGTATTTT. Amino acid sequence: CASGGRYTDTQYF. Based on the CDR3 plus reference TRBV2 and TRBJ2-3, the full variable domain is EPEVTQTPSHQVTQMGQEVILRCVPISNHLYFYWYRQILGQKVEFLVSFYNNEISEKSEIFDDQFSVERPDGSNFTLKIRSTKLEDSAMYFCASGGRYTDTQYFGPGTRLTVL.

This clonotype was detected a few times. The chain couples TRBV20-1 to TRBJ1-1; D is unresolved. Trimming cost V 1 base and J 1 base, with 13 bases left between them. Germline V gives CDR1 DFQATT, CDR2 SNEGSKA (reference sequence). The CDR3 sequence is 15 residues long. CDR3: CSARAPVKANTEAFF. The CDR3 nucleotides read TGCAGTGCTAGAGCCCCGGTAAAGGCGAACACTGAAGCTTTCTTT.

This sequence joins TRBV11-2 and TRBJ1-2; D is unclear. Trimming left V 2 bases short and J 7 bases short, with 8 bases between. In germline, CDR1 is SGHAT, CDR2 FQNNGV. This CDR3 spans 12 amino acids. CDR3 in DNA: TGTGCCAGCAGCTTATTGCGGAGTGGCTACACCTTC. Translation: CASSLLRSGYTF.

CDR3: CASRDRAASPLHF. For the CDR3, the DNA is TGTGCCAGCCGCGACAGGGCGGCTTCACCCCTCCACTTT. The rearrangement uses TRBV7-2 and TRBJ1-6, with 7 positions matching TRBD1. The V gene end was trimmed by 8 bases and the J gene end by 9 bases; junction bases not matched to a gene: 7. Germline values: CDR1 SGHTA, CDR2 FQGNSA. The CDR3 totals 13 residues.

This clonotype was observed a few times. This chain links TRBV9 with TRBJ1-1; D not resolved. The CDR3 loop spans 15 amino acids. Germline CDR1 and CDR2: SGDLS and YYNGEE. V lost 4 bases, J lost 5 bases, and 18 bases lay in between. The CDR3 coding sequence is TGTGCCAGCAGCCCCAACTTCGCGGCCGAAACTGAAGCTTTCTTT. Protein: CASSPNFAAETEAFF.

This clonotype was detected only a few times. The rearrangement uses TRBV2 and TRBJ1-2; 9 positions agree with TRBD1. Germline V CDR1 and CDR2: SNHLY, FYNNEI. The CDR3 covers 14 residues. With V trimmed by 5 bases and J by 5 bases, 6 bases remained unmatched. CDR3 protein: CASSTGTGIYGYTF. The CDR3 nucleotides are TGTGCCAGCAGTACCGGGACAGGGATATATGGCTACACCTTC.

The V and J genes are TRBV6-2 or TRBV6-3 and TRBJ2-7; weak D call: TRBD1 (5 bases). CDR3 length: 12 residues. V was cut by 2 bases and J by 4 bases, with 6 bases left in between. Germline lookup yields CDR1 MNHEY and CDR2 SVGEGT. CDR3 sequence reads: CASSYAGYEQYF. The CDR3 bases are TGTGCCAGCAGTTACGCAGGGTACGAGCAGTACTTC.